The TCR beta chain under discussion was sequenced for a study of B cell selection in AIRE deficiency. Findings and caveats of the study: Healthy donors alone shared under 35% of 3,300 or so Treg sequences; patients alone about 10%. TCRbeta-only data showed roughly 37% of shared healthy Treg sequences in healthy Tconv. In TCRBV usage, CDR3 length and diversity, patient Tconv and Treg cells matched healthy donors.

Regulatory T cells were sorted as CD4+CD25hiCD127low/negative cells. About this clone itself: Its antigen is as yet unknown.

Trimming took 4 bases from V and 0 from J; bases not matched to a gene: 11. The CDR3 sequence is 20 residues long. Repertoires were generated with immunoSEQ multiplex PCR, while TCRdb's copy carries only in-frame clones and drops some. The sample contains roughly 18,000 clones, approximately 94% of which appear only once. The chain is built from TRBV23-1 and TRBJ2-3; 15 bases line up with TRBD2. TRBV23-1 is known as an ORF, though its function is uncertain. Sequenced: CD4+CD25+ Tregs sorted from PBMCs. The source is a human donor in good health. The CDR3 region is CASSPRTSGRVRRSTDTQYF. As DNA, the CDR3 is TGCGCCAGCAGTCCGAGGACTAGCGGGAGGGTAAGGAGAAGCACAGATACGCAGTATTTT.